The clone carrying this TCR beta chain was recorded at least ten times. The target antigen is unknown. What was amplified from RNA transcripts were TCR beta CDR3 regions. First-round RT-PCR with HTBI primers amplified the TCR CDR3 region. TCRdb recomputed calls from the multiplex PCR reads with MiXCR, one row per CDR3 protein. The sample holds hundreds of thousands of distinct CDR3 sequences, around 39% seen once. The sample is drawn from a study of T cells in Graves' hyperthyroidism and ophthalmopathy. Study context: Peripheral blood was secured at the point of initial diagnosis, before any treatment.

V was pared by 1 base and J by 7 bases, with 3 bases of the junction left unmatched. Germline assignment: CDR1 SGHVS and CDR2 FNYEAQ. The CDR3 is made up of 13 amino acids. The study's findings and limits: Ophthalmopathy cases were set apart from stable hyperthyroidism by a 13 V-J model.

This clonotype was sampled from a young man with Graves' hyperthyroidism. This rearrangement joins TRBV7-6 to TRBJ2-7; TRBD1 agrees at 8 bases. Sequencing was performed on blood. CDR3 sequence: CASSLGQGAEQYF. The CDR3 nucleotides read TGTGCCAGCAGCTTAGGCCAGGGGGCAGAGCAGTACTTC.